The rows below give T cell receptor beta chains drawn from one sample of a study of control samples from healthy donors and cancer patients. Using immunoSEQ multiplex PCR, the repertoire was profiled, and TCRdb retains in-frame clones only, with some absent. The repertoire has some 76,000 clones, just under 90% of them found once; the top ten carry 19%. The sample taken for sequencing was PBMCs. The receptors stem from a man between 60 and 70 years old with lung cancer. The CDR3 runs from the conserved cysteine through the conserved F or W. A D gene is named only where the DNA matches it firmly. Size values are once, few and many counts, or a class for expanded clones, and some rows have none.

v_gene	d_gene	abundance	j_gene	CDR3nt	CDR3aa
TRBV6-7	TRBD2	NA	TRBJ2-2	TGTGCCAGCCCGTGGATGGCGGGGGACGCGAACACCGGGGAGCTGTTTTTT	CASPWMAGDANTGELFF
TRBV18	NA	NA	TRBJ1-1	TGTGCCAGCTCACCCTCTAGTGCAGGTGAAGCTTTCTTT	CASSPSSAGEAFF
TRBV19	NA	NA	TRBJ2-2	TGTGCCAGTAAAGGCAGGGGGAACACCGGGGAGCTGTTTTTT	CASKGRGNTGELFF
TRBV7-9	NA	NA	TRBJ1-1	TGTGCCAGCAGCGGTAAAGGGGAAGCTTTCTTT	CASSGKGEAFF
TRBV24-1	NA	NA	TRBJ2-1	TGTGCCACCAGTGATCCCCGGACTGTGGCTGAGCAGTTCTTC	CATSDPRTVAEQFF
TRBV5-1	NA	NA	TRBJ2-3	TGCGCCAGCAGCTTGGGGTCCGGCACAGATACGCAGTATTTT	CASSLGSGTDTQYF
TRBV11-3	NA	NA	TRBJ2-2	TGTGCCAGCAGCTTAGACGTAGGAGGGGAGCTGTTTTTT	CASSLDVGGELFF
TRBV4-2	TRBD1	medium-sized	TRBJ1-1	TGTGCCAGCAGCCCCGGACAGGGCACTGAAGCTTTCTTT	CASSPGQGTEAFF
TRBV6-5	NA	NA	TRBJ2-5	TGTGCCACCAGACGGTCCAGTCAAGGGTGGACCCAGTACTTC	CATRRSSQGWTQYF
TRBV5-1	NA	NA	TRBJ1-3	TGCGCCAGCAGCGAGAGGGGGTTCTCTGGAAACACCATATATTTT	CASSERGFSGNTIYF
TRBV9	TRBD1	NA	TRBJ1-2	TGTGCCAGCAGCGCCCCCGGGACAGGGGTTATCGGTGGCTACACCTTC	CASSAPGTGVIGGYTF
TRBV7-6	NA	NA	TRBJ2-3	TGTGCCAGCAGCCAAGGGATAGGGGCCACGCAGTATTTT	CASSQGIGATQYF
TRBV5-1	TRBD2	few	TRBJ2-3	TGCGCCAGCAGCTTGTTCCCAAGCGGGGCTAGCACAGATACGCAGTATTTT	CASSLFPSGASTDTQYF
TRBV6-5	NA	NA	TRBJ1-4	TGTGCCAGCAGCCGCAAGACTATGCACGGTGAAAAACTGTTTTTT	CASSRKTMHGEKLFF
TRBV30	NA	once	TRBJ2-2	TGTGCCTGGACCGCTAGCGGGGAGCTGTTTTTT	CAWTASGELFF